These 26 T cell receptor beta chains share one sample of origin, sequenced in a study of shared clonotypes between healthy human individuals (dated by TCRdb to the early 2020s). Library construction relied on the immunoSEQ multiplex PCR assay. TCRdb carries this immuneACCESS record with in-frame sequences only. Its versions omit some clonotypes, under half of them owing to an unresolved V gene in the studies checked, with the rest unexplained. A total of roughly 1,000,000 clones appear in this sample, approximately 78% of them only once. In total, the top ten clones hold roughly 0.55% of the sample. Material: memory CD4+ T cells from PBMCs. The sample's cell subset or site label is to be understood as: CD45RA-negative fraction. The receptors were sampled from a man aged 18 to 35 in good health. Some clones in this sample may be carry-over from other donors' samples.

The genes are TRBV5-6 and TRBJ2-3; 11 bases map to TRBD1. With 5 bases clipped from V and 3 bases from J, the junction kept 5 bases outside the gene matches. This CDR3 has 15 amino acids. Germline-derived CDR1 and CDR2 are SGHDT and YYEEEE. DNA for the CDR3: TGTGCCAGCAGTTCTGGACAGGGGGCAACAGATACGCAGTATTTT. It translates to CASSSGQGATDTQYF.

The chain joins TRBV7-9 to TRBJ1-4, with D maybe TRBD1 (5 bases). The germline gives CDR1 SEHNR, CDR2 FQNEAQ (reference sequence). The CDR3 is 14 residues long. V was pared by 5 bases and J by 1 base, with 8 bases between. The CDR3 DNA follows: TGTGCCAGCAGCCCGGGGGGAACTAATGAAAAACTGTTTTTT. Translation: CASSPGGTNEKLFF. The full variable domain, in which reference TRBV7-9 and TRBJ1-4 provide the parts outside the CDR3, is DTGVSQNPRHKITKRGQNVTFRCDPISEHNRLYWYRQTLGQGPEFLTYFQNEAQLEKSRLLSDRFSAERPKGSFSTLEIQRTEQGDSAMYLCASSPGGTNEKLFFGSGTQLSVL.

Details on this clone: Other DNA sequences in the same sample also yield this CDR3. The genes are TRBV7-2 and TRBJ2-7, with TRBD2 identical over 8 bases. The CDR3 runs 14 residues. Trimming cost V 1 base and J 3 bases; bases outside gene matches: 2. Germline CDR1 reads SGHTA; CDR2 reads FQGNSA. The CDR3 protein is CASSLGTSYYEQYF. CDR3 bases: TGTGCCAGCAGCTTAGGGACTAGCTACTACGAGCAGTACTTC.

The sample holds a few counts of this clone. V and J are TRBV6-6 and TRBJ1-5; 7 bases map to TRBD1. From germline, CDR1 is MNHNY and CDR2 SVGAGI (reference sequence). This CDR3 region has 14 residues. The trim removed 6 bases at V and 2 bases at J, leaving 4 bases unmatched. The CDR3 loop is CASRPQGRNQPQHF. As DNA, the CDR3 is TGTGCCAGCAGACCACAGGGGCGCAATCAGCCCCAGCATTTT.

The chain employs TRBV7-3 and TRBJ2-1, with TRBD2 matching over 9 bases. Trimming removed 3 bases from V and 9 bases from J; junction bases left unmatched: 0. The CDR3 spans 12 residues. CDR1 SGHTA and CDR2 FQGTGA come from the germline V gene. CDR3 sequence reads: CASSFSGGEQFF. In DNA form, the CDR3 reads TGTGCCAGCAGCTTTAGCGGGGGTGAGCAGTTCTTC.

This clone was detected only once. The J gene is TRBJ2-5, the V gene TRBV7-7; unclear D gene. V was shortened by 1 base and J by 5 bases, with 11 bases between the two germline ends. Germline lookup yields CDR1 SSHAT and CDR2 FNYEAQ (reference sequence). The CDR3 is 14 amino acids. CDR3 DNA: TGTGCCAGCAGCTTAGGCCCGTCCGGGGAGACCCAGTACTTC. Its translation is CASSLGPSGETQYF.

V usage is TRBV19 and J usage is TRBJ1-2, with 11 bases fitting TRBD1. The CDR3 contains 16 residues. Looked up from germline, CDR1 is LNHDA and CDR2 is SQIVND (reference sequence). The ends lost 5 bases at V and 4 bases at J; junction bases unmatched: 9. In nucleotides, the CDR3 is TGTGCCAGTAGTCCCCGGACAGGGGGCGCTCCCTATGGCTACACCTTC. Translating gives CASSPRTGGAPYGYTF.

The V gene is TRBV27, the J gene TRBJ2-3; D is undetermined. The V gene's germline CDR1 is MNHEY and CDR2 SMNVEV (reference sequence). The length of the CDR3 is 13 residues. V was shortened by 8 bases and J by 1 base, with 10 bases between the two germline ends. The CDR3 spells CASGWAGTDTQYF. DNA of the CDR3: TGTGCCAGCGGGTGGGCCGGCACAGATACGCAGTATTTT.

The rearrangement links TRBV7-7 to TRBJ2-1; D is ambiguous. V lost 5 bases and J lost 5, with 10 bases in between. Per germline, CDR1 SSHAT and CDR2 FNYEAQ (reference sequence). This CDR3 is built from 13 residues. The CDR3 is CASSLSHDNEQFF. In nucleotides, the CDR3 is TGTGCCAGCAGCCTTAGTCACGACAATGAGCAGTTCTTC.

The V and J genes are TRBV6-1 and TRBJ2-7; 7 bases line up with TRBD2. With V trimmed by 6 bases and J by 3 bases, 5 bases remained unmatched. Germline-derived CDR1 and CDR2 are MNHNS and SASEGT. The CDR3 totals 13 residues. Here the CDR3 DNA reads TGTGCCAGCAGCCCGGGACTAAACTACGAGCAGTACTTC. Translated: CASSPGLNYEQYF.

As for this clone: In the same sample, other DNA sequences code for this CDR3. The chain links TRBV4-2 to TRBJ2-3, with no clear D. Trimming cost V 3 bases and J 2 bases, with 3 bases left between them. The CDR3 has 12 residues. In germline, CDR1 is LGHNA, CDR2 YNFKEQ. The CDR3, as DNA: TGTGCCAGCAGCCACCCCACAGATACGCAGTATTTT. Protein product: CASSHPTDTQYF.

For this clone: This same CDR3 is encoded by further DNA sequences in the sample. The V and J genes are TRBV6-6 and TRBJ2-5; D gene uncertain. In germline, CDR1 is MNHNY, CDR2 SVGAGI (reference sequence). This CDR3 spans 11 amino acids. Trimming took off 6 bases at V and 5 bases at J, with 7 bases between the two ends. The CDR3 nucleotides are TGTGCCAGCAGCTCCGGGGAGACCCAGTACTTC. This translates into CASSSGETQYF.

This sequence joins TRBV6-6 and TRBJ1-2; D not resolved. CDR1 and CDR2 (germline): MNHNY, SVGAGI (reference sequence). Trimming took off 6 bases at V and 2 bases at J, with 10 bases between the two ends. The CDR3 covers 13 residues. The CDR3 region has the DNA TGTGCCAGCAGACCCAGATCCAACTATGGCTACACCTTC. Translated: CASRPRSNYGYTF.

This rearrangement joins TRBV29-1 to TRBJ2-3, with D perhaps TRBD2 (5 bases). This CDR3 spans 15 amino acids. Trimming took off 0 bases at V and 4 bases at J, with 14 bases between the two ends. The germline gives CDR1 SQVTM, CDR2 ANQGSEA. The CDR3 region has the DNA TGCAGCGTTGAAGAGACTATCACCCGCCCAGATACGCAGTATTTT. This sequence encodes CSVEETITRPDTQYF.

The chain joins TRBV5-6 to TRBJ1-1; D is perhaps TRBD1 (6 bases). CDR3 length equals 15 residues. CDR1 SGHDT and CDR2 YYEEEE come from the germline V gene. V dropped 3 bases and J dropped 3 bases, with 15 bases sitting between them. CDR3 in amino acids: CASSYMNRVDTEAFF. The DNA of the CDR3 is TGTGCCAGCAGCTATATGAACAGGGTTGACACTGAAGCTTTCTTT. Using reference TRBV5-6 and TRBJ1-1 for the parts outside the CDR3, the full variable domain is DAGVTQSPTHLIKTRGQQVTLRCSPKSGHDTVSWYQQALGQGPQFIFQYYEEEERQRGNFPDRFSGHQFPNYSSELNVNALLLGDSALYLCASSYMNRVDTEAFFGQGTRLTVV.

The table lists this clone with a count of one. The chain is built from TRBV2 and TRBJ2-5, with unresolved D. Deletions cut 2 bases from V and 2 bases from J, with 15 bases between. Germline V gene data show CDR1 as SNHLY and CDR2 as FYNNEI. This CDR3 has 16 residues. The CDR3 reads CASSERMGVRQETQYF. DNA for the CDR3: TGTGCCAGCAGTGAAAGGATGGGCGTGAGGCAAGAGACCCAGTACTTC.

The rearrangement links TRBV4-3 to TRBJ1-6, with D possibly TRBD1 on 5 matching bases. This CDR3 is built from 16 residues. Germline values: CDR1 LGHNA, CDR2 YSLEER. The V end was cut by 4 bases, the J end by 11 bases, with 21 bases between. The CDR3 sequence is CASSLFIRGTSPPLHF. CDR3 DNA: TGCGCCAGCAGCCTCTTTATTCGGGGGACCTCTCCACCCCTCCACTTT.

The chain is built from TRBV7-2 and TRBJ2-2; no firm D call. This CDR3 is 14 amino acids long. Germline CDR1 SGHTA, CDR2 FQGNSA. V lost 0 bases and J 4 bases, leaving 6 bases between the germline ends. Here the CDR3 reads CASSLALGTGELFF. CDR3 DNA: TGTGCCAGCAGCTTAGCTCTGGGCACCGGGGAGCTGTTTTTT.

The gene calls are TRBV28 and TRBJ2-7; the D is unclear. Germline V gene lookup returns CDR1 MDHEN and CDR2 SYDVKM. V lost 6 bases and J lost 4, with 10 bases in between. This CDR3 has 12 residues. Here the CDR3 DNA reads TGTGCCAGCAGATCACAACGGTACGAGCAGTACTTC. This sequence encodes CASRSQRYEQYF.

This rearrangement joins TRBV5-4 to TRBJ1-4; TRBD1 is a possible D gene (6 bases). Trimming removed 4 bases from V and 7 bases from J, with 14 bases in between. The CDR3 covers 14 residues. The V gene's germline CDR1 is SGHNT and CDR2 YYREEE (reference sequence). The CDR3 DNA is TGTGCCAGCAGCGCAACAGGGTTAGGTGAAAAACTGTTTTTT. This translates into CASSATGLGEKLFF.

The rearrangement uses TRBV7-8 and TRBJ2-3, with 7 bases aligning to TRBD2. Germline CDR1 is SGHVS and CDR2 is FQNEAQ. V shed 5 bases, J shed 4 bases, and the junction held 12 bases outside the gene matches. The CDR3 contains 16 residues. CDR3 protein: CASSPIAGSRADTQYF. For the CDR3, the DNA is TGTGCCAGCAGCCCCATAGCGGGTAGCCGGGCAGATACGCAGTATTTT. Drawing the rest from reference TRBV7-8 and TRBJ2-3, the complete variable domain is GAGVSQSPRYKVAKRGQDVALRCDPISGHVSLFWYQQALGQGPEFLTYFQNEAQLDKSGLPSDRFFAERPEGSVSTLKIQRTQQEDSAVYLCASSPIAGSRADTQYFGPGTRLTVL.

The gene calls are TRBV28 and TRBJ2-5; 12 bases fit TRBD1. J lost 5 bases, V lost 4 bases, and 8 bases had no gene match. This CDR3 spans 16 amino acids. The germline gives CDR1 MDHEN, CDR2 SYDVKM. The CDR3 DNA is TGTGCCAGCAGTTCCCTCGGGACAGGGGGCGAGGAGACCCAGTACTTC. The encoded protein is CASSSLGTGGEETQYF.

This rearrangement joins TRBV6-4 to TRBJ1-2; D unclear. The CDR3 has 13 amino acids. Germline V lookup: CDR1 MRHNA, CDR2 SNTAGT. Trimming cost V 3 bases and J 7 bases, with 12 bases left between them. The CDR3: CASSEGPAGGYTF. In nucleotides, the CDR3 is TGTGCCAGCAGTGAAGGCCCCGCGGGTGGCTACACCTTC.

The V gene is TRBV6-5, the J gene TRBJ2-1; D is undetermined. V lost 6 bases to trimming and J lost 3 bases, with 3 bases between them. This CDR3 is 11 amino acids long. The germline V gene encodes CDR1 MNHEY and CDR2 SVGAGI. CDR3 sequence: CASRLYNEQFF. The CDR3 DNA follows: TGTGCCAGCAGGCTCTACAATGAGCAGTTCTTC.

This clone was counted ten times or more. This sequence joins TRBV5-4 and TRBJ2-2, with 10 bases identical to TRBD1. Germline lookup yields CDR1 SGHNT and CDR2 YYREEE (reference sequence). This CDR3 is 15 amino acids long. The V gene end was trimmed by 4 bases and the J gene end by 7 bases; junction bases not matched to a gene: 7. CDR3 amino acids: CASSTGQGFHGELFF. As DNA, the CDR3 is TGTGCCAGCAGCACGGGACAGGGGTTTCACGGGGAGCTGTTTTTT.

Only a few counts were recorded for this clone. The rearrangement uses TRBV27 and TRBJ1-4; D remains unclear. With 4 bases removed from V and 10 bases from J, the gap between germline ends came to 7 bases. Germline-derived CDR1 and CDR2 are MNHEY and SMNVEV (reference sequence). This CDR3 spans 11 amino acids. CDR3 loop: CASSSRGKLFF. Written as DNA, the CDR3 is TGTGCCAGCAGTTCCCGAGGAAAACTGTTTTTT.